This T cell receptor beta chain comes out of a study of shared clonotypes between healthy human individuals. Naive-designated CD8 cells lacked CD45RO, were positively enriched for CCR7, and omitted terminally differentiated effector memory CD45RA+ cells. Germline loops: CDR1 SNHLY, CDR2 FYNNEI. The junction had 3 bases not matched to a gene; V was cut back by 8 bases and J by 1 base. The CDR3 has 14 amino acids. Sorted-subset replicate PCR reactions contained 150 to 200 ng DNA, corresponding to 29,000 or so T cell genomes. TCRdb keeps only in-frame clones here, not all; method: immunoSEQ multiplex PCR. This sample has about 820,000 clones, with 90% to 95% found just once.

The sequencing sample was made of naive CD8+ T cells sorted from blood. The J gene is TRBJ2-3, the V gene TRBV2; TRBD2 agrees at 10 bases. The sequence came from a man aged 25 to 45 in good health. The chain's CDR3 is CASDLAGGTDTQYF. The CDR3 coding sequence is TGTGCCAGCGACCTAGCGGGGGGCACAGATACGCAGTATTTT.